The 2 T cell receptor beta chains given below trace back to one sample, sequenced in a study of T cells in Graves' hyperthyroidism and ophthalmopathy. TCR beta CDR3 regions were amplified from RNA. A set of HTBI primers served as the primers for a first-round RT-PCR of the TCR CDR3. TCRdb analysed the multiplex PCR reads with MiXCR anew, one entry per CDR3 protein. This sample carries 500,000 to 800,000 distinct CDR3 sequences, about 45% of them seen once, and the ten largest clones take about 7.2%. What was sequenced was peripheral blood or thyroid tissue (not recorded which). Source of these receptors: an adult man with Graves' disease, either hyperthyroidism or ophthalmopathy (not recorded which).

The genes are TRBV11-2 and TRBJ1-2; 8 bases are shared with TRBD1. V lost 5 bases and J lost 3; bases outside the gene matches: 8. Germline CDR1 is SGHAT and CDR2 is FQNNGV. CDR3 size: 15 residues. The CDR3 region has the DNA TGTGCCAGCAGCCTACGACAGGGGAGGGACTATGGCTACACCTTC. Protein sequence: CASSLRQGRDYGYTF.

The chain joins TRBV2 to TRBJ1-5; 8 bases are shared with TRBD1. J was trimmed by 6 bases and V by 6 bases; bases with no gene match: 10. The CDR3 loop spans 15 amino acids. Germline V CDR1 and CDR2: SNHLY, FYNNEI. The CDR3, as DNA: TGTGCCAGCAGACCCACGGACAGGGTTCGTCAGCCCCAGCATTTT. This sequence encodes CASRPTDRVRQPQHF.